This T cell receptor (beta chain) was found in a study of T cell responses to AZD1222 COVID-19 vaccine. The CDR3 totals 14 residues. The V and J ends lost 6 bases and 9 bases, in that order; junction bases with no gene match: 9. The germline gives CDR1 SGHAT, CDR2 FQNNGV. The method was immunoSEQ multiplex PCR; TCRdb's version includes in-frame clones alone and lacks a portion of them. Found here are approximately 140,000 clones, about 94% of them singletons; the top ten hold roughly 5.4%. The sequencing here drew on peripheral blood, taken on day 0 of AZD1222 vaccination. This TCR was recovered from an adult in good health. V gene TRBV11-2 combines with J gene TRBJ2-1; 9 bases are a match to TRBD2. CDR3 protein: CASRSLAGSVEQFF. CDR3 DNA sequence: TGTGCCAGCAGGAGTCTAGCGGGAAGCGTTGAGCAGTTCTTC.